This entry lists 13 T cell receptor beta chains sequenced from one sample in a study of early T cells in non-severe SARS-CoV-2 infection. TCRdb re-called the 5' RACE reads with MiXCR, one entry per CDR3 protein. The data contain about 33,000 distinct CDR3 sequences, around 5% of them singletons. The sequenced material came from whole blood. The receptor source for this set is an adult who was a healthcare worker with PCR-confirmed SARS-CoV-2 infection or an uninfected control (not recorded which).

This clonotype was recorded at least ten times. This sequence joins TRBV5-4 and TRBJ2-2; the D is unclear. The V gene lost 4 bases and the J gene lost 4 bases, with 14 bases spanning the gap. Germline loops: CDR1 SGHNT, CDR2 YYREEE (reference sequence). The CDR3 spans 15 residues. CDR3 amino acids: CASSRGPDLTGELFF. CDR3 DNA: TGTGCCAGCAGCCGAGGTCCGGACCTCACCGGGGAGCTGTTTTTT.

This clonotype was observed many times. The DNA for the CDR3 is TGCAGCGCCTTACAGGGTCTCTCTGGAAACACCATATATTTT. Protein product: CSALQGLSGNTIYF. J is TRBJ1-3 and V is TRBV29-1; D is possibly TRBD1 (6 bases). The CDR3 has 14 amino acids. Germline V gene lookup returns CDR1 SQVTM and CDR2 ANQGSEA. V lost 7 bases, J lost 0 bases, and 13 bases lay in between.

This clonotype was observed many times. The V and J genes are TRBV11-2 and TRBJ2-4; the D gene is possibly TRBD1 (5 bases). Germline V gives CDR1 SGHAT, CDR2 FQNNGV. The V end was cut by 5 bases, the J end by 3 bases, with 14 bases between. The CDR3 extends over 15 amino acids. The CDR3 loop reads CASSPPPDSKNIQYF. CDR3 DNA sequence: TGTGCCAGCAGCCCGCCCCCAGACAGCAAAAACATTCAGTACTTC.

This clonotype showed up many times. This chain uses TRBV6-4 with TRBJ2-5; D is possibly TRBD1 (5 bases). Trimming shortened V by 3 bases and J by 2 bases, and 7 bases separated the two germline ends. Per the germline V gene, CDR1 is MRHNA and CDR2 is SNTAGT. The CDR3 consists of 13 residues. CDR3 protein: CASSEQAQETQYF. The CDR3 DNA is TGTGCCAGCAGTGAACAGGCGCAAGAGACCCAGTACTTC.

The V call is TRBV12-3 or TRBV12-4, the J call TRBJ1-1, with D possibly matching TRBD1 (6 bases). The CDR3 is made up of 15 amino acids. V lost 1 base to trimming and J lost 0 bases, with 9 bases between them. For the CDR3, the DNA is TGTGCCAGCAGTTTAGGGCAGGGGATGAACACTGAAGCTTTCTTT. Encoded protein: CASSLGQGMNTEAFF.

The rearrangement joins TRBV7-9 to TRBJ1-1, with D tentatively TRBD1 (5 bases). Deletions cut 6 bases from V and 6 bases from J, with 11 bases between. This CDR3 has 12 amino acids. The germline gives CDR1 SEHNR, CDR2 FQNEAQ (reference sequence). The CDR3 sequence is CASRPGTSEAFF. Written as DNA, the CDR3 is TGTGCCAGCAGGCCCGGGACGTCTGAAGCTTTCTTT.

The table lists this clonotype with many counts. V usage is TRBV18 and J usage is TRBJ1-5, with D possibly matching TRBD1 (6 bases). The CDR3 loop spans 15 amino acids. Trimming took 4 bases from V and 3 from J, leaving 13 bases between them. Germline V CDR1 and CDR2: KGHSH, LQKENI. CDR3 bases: TGTGCCAGCTCACGGCAGGGGCCTACCAATCAGCCCCAGCATTTT. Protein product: CASSRQGPTNQPQHF. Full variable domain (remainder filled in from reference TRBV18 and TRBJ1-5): NAGVMQNPRHLVRRRGQEARLRCSPMKGHSHVYWYRQLPEEGLKFMVYLQKENIIDESGMPKERFSAEFPKEGPSILRIQQVVRGDSAAYFCASSRQGPTNQPQHFGDGTRLSIL.

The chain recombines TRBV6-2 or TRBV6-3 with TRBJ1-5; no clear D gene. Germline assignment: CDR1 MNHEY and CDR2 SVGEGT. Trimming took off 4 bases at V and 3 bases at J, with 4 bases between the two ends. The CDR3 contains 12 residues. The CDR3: CASSSPNQPQHF. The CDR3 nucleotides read TGTGCCAGCAGTTCCCCCAATCAGCCCCAGCATTTT.

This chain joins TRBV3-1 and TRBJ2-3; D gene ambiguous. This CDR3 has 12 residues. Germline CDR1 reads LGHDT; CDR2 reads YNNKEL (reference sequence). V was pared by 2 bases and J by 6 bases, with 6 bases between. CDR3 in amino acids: CASSQRSDTQYF. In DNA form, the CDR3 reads TGTGCCAGCAGCCAACGGTCCGATACGCAGTATTTT.

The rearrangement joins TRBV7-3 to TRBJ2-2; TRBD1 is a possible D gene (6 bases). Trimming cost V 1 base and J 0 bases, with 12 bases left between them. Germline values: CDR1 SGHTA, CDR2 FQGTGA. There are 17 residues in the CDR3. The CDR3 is CASSLRAGGANTGELFF. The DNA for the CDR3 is TGTGCCAGCAGCTTAAGGGCTGGGGGCGCGAACACCGGGGAGCTGTTTTTT.

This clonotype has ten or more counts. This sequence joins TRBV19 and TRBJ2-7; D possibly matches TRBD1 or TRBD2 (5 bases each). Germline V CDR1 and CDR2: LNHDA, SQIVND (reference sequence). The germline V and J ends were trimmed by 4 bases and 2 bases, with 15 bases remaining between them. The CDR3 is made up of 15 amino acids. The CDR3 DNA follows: TGTGCCAGTAGTACGTCGGACGGGGACGCCTACGAGCAGTACTTC. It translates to CASSTSDGDAYEQYF.

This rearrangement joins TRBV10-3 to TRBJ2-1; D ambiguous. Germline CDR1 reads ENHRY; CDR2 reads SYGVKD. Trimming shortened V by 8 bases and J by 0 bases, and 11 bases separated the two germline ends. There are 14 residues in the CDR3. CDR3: CAIGRTDSYNEQFF. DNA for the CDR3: TGTGCCATCGGACGGACGGACTCCTACAATGAGCAGTTCTTC.

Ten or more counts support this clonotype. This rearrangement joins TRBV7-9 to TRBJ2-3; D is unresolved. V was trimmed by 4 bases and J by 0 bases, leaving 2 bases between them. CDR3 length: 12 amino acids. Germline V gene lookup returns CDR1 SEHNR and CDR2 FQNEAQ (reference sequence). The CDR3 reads CASSYSTDTQYF. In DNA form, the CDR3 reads TGTGCCAGCAGCTATAGCACAGATACGCAGTATTTT.